This T cell receptor (beta chain) was captured in a study of cytomegalovirus exposure and HLA in healthy donors. PCR used 60 Vbeta primers and 13 Jbeta primers. Clones were sequenced by immunoSEQ multiplex PCR, and TCRdb holds only the in-frame ones, with some missing. The sample has tens of thousands of clones; roughly 63% are singletons. Remarks on this clone: Its antigen is unidentified.

Germline CDR1 MDHEN, CDR2 SYDVKM. With V trimmed by 6 bases and J by 4 bases, 0 bases remained unmatched. The CDR3 contains 11 residues. The study's findings and limits: Researchers reportedly found TCR beta sequences accurately predicted most subjects' HLA-A and HLA-B alleles. Cytomegalovirus association was listed for around 180 TCR beta chains. A later analysis found TCR association rates differed by HLA locus, highest for DRB1 and lowest for HLA-C. TCR beta V- and J-gene trimming was later associated with a missense DCLRE1C variant.

The receptor was isolated from a woman between 40 and 50 years old in good health and CMV-seropositive. The source material was PBMCs. The chain combines TRBV28 with TRBJ2-7; 7 nucleotides agree with TRBD1. This CDR3 is CASSRGYEQYF. CDR3 nucleotides: TGTGCCAGCAGCAGGGGGTACGAGCAGTACTTC.